This T cell receptor (beta chain) was obtained from a study of shared clonotypes between healthy human individuals. General observations from the study: Against clonotypes common to all four donors, non-shared ones had lower generation probabilities. Clonotype sharing across donors was expected to vary with sequencing depth.

The naive CD8 fraction comprised CD45RO-negative cells positively selected for CCR7 and excluded terminally differentiated effector memory CD45RA+ cells. J gave up 6 bases and V 1 base, and 2 bases lay outside the gene matches. This CDR3 comprises 13 residues. Germline V gives CDR1 MGHRA, CDR2 YSYEKL. Points on this clone: Its antigen is unidentified.

Repertoires were generated with immunoSEQ multiplex PCR, while TCRdb's copy carries only in-frame clones and drops some. The sample includes 1.5 million to 2.5 million clones, roughly 95% of them seen just once. V gene TRBV4-1 combines with J gene TRBJ1-2; 7 bases are a match to TRBD1. This clonotype was sampled from a man aged 18 to 30 in good health. Sequences were obtained from naive CD8+ T cells sorted from blood. CDR3 amino acids: CASSQATGDGYTF. The CDR3 region has the DNA TGCGCCAGCAGCCAAGCTACAGGGGATGGCTACACCTTC.